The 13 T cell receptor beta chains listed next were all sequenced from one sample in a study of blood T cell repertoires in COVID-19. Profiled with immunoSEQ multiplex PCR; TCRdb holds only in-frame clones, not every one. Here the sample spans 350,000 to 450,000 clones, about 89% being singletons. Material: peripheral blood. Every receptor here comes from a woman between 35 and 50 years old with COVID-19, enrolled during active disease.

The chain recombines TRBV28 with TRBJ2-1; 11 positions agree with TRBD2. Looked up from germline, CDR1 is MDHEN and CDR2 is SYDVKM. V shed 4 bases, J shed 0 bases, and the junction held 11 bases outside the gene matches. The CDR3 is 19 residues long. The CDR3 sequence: CASSSTLSGRAASYNEQFF. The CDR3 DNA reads TGTGCCAGCAGTTCCACTCTTAGCGGGAGGGCGGCCTCCTACAATGAGCAGTTCTTC.

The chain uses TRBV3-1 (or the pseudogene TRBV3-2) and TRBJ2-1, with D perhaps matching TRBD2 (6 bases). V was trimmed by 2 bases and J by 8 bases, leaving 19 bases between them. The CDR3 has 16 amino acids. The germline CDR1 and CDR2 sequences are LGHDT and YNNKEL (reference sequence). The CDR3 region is CASSQRVWGDSDEQFF. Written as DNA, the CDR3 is TGTGCCAGCAGCCAAAGAGTTTGGGGGGATTCGGATGAGCAGTTCTTC.

This chain's CDR3 is CATSDPQPGTGPDTQYF. CDR3 DNA sequence: TGTGCCACCAGTGATCCCCAGCCGGGGACAGGGCCAGATACGCAGTATTTT. The chain carries TRBV24-1 and TRBJ2-3; 9 nucleotides match TRBD1. Trimming took 3 bases from V and 4 from J; bases not matched to a gene: 10. The CDR3 is made up of 17 amino acids. The germline V gene has CDR1 KGHDR and CDR2 SFDVKD.

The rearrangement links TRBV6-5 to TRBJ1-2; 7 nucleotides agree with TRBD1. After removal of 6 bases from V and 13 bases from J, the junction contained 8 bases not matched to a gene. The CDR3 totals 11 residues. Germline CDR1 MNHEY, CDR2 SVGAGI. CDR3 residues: CASRQQGEVTF. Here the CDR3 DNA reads TGTGCCAGCAGACAGCAGGGGGAAGTCACCTTC.

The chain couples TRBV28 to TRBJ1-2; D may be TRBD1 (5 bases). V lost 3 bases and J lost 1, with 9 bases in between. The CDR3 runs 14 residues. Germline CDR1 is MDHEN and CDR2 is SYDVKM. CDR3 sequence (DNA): TGTGCCAGCAGTTTGACAGAGATTAACTATGGCTACACCTTC. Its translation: CASSLTEINYGYTF.

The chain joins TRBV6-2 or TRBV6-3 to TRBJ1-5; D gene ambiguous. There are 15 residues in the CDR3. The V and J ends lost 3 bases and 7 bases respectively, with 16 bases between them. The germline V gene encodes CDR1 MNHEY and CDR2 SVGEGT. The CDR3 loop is CASSYVSGAVQPQHF. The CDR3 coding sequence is TGTGCCAGCAGTTATGTTTCGGGAGCCGTCCAGCCCCAGCATTTT.

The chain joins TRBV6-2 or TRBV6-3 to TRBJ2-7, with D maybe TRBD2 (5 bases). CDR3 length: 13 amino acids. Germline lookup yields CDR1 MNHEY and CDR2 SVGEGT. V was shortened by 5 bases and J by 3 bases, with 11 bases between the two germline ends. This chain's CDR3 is CASSGGGLYEQYF. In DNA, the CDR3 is TGTGCCAGCAGTGGTGGTGGACTCTACGAGCAGTACTTC.

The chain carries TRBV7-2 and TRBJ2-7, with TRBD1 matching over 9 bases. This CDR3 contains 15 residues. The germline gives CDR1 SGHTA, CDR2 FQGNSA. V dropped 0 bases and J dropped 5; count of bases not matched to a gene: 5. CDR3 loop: CASSLAPGQGNEQYF. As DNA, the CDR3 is TGTGCCAGCAGCTTAGCGCCGGGACAGGGAAACGAGCAGTACTTC.

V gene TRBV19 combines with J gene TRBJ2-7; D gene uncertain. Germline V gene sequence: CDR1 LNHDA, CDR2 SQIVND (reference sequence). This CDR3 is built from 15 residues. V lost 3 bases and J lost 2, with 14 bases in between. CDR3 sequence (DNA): TGTGCCAGTAGTATCGAAGCCGGGTCAACCTACGAGCAGTACTTC. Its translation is CASSIEAGSTYEQYF.

The CDR3 is CASSFQQGTYGYTF. The CDR3, as DNA: TGTGCCAGCAGTTTTCAGCAGGGGACCTATGGCTACACCTTC. The gene calls are TRBV27 and TRBJ1-2; weak D call: TRBD1 (6 bases). V was trimmed by 3 bases and J by 4 bases, leaving 12 bases between them. Germline V gene sequence: CDR1 MNHEY, CDR2 SMNVEV (reference sequence). The CDR3 has 14 amino acids.

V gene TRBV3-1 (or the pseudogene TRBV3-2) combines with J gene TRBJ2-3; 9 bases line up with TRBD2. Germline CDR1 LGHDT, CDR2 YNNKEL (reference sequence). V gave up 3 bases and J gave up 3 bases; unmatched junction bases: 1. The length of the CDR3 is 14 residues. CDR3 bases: TGTGCCAGCAGCCAGACTAGCGGAACAGATACGCAGTATTTT. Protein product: CASSQTSGTDTQYF.

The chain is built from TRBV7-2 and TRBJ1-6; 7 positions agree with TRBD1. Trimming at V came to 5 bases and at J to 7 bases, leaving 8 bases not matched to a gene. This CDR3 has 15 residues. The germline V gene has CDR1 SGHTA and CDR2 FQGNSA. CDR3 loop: CASSPWTGQNSPLHF. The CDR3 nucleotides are TGTGCCAGCAGCCCCTGGACAGGTCAAAATTCACCCCTCCACTTT.

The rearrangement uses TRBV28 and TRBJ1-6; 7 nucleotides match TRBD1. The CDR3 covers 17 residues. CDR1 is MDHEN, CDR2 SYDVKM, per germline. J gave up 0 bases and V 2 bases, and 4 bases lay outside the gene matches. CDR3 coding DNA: TGTGCCAGCAGTTTACCGACAGGGAGCTCCTATAATTCACCCCTCCACTTT. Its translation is CASSLPTGSSYNSPLHF.